A single sample gave rise to the 32 T cell receptor beta chains below, sequenced in a study of Ad26.COV2.S vaccination and SARS-CoV-2 variants. Described treatment: over 15 received Ad26.COV2.S at low or high dose, single or two shots; five or six received placebo; per-sample allocation not given. The samples date from day 63 after the first vaccine or placebo injection. Libraries were prepared by immunoSEQ multiplex PCR; TCRdb keeps only in-frame clonotypes and omits some of them. The sample includes approximately 420,000 clones, roughly 90% of them seen just once. Sample: peripheral blood, taken in a trial of Ad26.COV2.S vaccine versus placebo. These receptors came from a person between 18 and 65 years old who received the Ad26.COV2.S COVID-19 vaccine or a placebo.

This sequence joins TRBV2 and TRBJ2-5; 9 bases are a match to TRBD2. The ends lost 2 bases at V and 2 bases at J; junction bases unmatched: 6. This CDR3 has 16 residues. CDR1 is SNHLY, CDR2 FYNNEI, per germline. DNA of the CDR3: TGTGCCAGCAGTGAACTAGCGGGGAGGGGTCAAGAGACCCAGTACTTC. The encoded protein is CASSELAGRGQETQYF.

The chain employs TRBV7-8 and TRBJ2-7; TRBD1 aligns across 9 bases. Trimming at V came to 5 bases and at J to 5 bases, leaving 16 bases not matched to a gene. The CDR3 length is 17 residues. CDR1 is SGHVS and CDR2 is FQNEAQ in the germline V gene. This chain's CDR3 is CASSLEVWDRVLDEQYF. The DNA for the CDR3 is TGTGCCAGCAGCCTAGAAGTTTGGGACAGGGTTCTTGACGAGCAGTACTTC.

The CDR3, as DNA: TGCGCCAGCAGAAAAGACACAGGGGGCTCTGGGGCCAACGTCCTGACTTTC. It translates to CASRKDTGGSGANVLTF. The V and J genes are TRBV5-1 and TRBJ2-6; 8 positions match TRBD1. After removal of 5 bases from V and 0 bases from J, the junction contained 7 bases not matched to a gene. The CDR3 has 17 residues. Germline lookup yields CDR1 SGHRS and CDR2 YFSETQ.

The rearrangement links TRBV11-2 to TRBJ1-1; 7 nucleotides align to TRBD1. Germline V lookup: CDR1 SGHAT, CDR2 FQNNGV. The CDR3 has 14 amino acids. The V and J ends lost 3 bases and 2 bases, in that order; junction bases with no gene match: 3. The CDR3 loop reads CASSFRDSNTEAFF. In DNA, the CDR3 is TGTGCCAGCAGCTTCCGGGACAGTAACACTGAAGCTTTCTTT.

This sequence joins TRBV7-8 and TRBJ2-5; weak D call: TRBD2 (7 bases). CDR3 length: 18 amino acids. CDR1 and CDR2 (germline): SGHVS, FQNEAQ. V lost 3 bases and J lost 1, with 21 bases in between. The CDR3 sequence: CASSFRGGQTSSQETQYF. The CDR3 DNA is TGTGCCAGCAGCTTTAGGGGGGGCCAAACCTCCAGCCAAGAGACCCAGTACTTC.

The chain combines TRBV6-5 with TRBJ2-5; no clear D gene. Trimming took 0 bases from V and 3 from J, leaving 11 bases between them. Germline CDR1 MNHEY, CDR2 SVGAGI. The CDR3 spans 15 residues. The CDR3 reads CASSYSTRMKETQYF. The CDR3 bases are TGTGCCAGCAGTTACTCTACCAGGATGAAAGAGACCCAGTACTTC.

This chain uses TRBV29-1 with TRBJ2-7; D is undetermined. Trimming shortened V by 6 bases and J by 4 bases, and 10 bases separated the two germline ends. Germline V gene lookup returns CDR1 SQVTM and CDR2 ANQGSEA. The CDR3 extends over 11 amino acids. DNA of the CDR3: TGCAGCGTCGATTGGGGTTACGAGCAGTACTTC. As protein: CSVDWGYEQYF.

V is TRBV5-1 and J is TRBJ1-1, with D possibly matching TRBD1 (5 bases). V was clipped by 1 base and J by 4 bases, with 11 bases between them. Germline V gene data show CDR1 as SGHRS and CDR2 as YFSETQ. The CDR3 runs to 14 residues. The CDR3 DNA sequence: TGCGCCAGCAGCTTGTGGCGAGACAGCACTGAAGCTTTCTTT. Protein: CASSLWRDSTEAFF.

This chain joins TRBV6-5 and TRBJ1-2, with a weak D call TRBD1 (5 bases). Looked up from germline, CDR1 is MNHEY and CDR2 is SVGAGI. CDR3 size: 15 residues. V gave up 2 bases and J gave up 8 bases, with 18 bases separating them. The chain's CDR3 is CASSYSSSEWDGYTF. Here the CDR3 DNA reads TGTGCCAGCAGTTACAGCTCATCTGAGTGGGACGGCTACACCTTC.

This chain connects TRBV6-2 or TRBV6-3 to TRBJ2-3; the D gene is possibly TRBD1 (6 bases). The ends were cut back, 4 bases at V and 1 base at J, with 9 bases in the middle. The CDR3 sequence is 14 residues long. The germline V gene encodes CDR1 MNHEY and CDR2 SVGEGT. The CDR3 spells CASSSPGGTDTQYF. The DNA for the CDR3 is TGTGCCAGCAGTTCCCCAGGGGGCACAGATACGCAGTATTTT.

The chain employs TRBV7-9 and TRBJ1-6; D may be TRBD1 (6 bases). The germline gives CDR1 SEHNR, CDR2 FQNEAQ (reference sequence). V lost 2 bases and J lost 7, with 18 bases in between. The CDR3 has 17 residues. The CDR3 region is CASSLNVGGGGNSPLHF. The CDR3 DNA reads TGTGCCAGCAGCTTAAATGTCGGCGGAGGGGGAAATTCACCCCTCCACTTT.

The chain has TRBV19 and TRBJ2-7; the D call may be TRBD1 or TRBD2 (5 bases each). The germline CDR1 and CDR2 sequences are LNHDA and SQIVND (reference sequence). CDR3 length: 13 amino acids. Trimming took off 2 bases at V and 6 bases at J, with 11 bases between the two ends. The CDR3 sequence is CASSISAGSEQYF. In DNA form, the CDR3 reads TGTGCCAGTAGTATAAGTGCAGGGAGCGAGCAGTACTTC. The full variable domain, with the rest looked up from reference TRBV19 and TRBJ2-7, is DGGITQSPKYLFRKEGQNVTLSCEQNLNHDAMYWYRQDPGQGLRLIYYSQIVNDFQKGDIAEGYSVSREKKESFPLTVTSAQKNPTAFYLCASSISAGSEQYFGPGTRLTVT.

This clone occurred once. The chain couples TRBV7-2 to TRBJ2-2, with TRBD2 as a possible D gene (5 bases). The CDR3 is made up of 16 amino acids. CDR1 is SGHTA and CDR2 is FQGNSA in the germline V gene. Trimming stripped 0 bases from V and 1 base from J, with 9 bases between. CDR3 DNA: TGTGCCAGCAGCTTAGCTCCGAGGGTGAACACCGGGGAGCTGTTTTTT. Its translation: CASSLAPRVNTGELFF.

The chain links TRBV30 to TRBJ1-1; D is uncertain. Looked up from germline, CDR1 is GTSNPN and CDR2 is SVGIG (reference sequence). Trimming removed 0 bases from V and 10 bases from J, with 9 bases in between. This CDR3 spans 11 amino acids. The DNA of the CDR3 is TGTGCCTGGAGTGTACCGACGGGAGCTTTCTTT. Protein: CAWSVPTGAFF.

This clone has a single count. The rearrangement joins TRBV5-1 to TRBJ1-1; tentative D call: TRBD1 (5 bases). This CDR3 is built from 14 residues. Per the germline V gene, CDR1 is SGHRS and CDR2 is YFSETQ. V was shortened by 0 bases and J by 5 bases, with 11 bases between the two germline ends. CDR3 region: CASSLAGTRTEAFF. DNA of the CDR3: TGCGCCAGCAGCTTGGCAGGGACTCGGACTGAAGCTTTCTTT.

This clone was counted a single time. V gene TRBV19 combines with J gene TRBJ1-2; TRBD1 might be the D (5 bases). The CDR3 runs to 18 residues. Germline V gene data show CDR1 as LNHDA and CDR2 as SQIVND (reference sequence). V lost 7 bases, J lost 0 bases, and 24 bases lay in between. The CDR3 loop reads CASTSQGLGNHPNYGYTF. The CDR3 region has the DNA TGTGCCAGTACCTCCCAGGGCCTCGGGAATCATCCTAACTATGGCTACACCTTC. The full variable domain, completed using reference TRBV19 and TRBJ1-2, is DGGITQSPKYLFRKEGQNVTLSCEQNLNHDAMYWYRQDPGQGLRLIYYSQIVNDFQKGDIAEGYSVSREKKESFPLTVTSAQKNPTAFYLCASTSQGLGNHPNYGYTFGSGTRLTVV.

The V gene is TRBV27, the J gene TRBJ2-1; weak D call: TRBD2 (6 bases). The germline CDR1 and CDR2 sequences are MNHEY and SMNVEV (reference sequence). The V end lost 8 bases, the J end lost 2 bases, and 13 bases lay between the germline ends. CDR3 length equals 14 residues. The chain's CDR3 is CASRRRDPYNEQFF. CDR3 bases: TGTGCCAGCCGTCGGCGGGACCCCTACAATGAGCAGTTCTTC.

The V and J genes are TRBV4-1 and TRBJ2-7; 10 positions match TRBD2. This CDR3 is 18 amino acids long. Losses at the gene ends were 1 base for V and 0 bases for J; bases not matched to a gene: 9. CDR1 and CDR2 (germline): MGHRA, YSYEKL. The CDR3 DNA sequence: TGCGCCAGCAGCCAAGCTTCAGGTAGCGGGGGGATCTCCTACGAGCAGTACTTC. Amino acid sequence: CASSQASGSGGISYEQYF.

This rearrangement joins TRBV7-2 to TRBJ2-5; 10 nucleotides match TRBD2. J was trimmed by 6 bases and V by 7 bases; bases with no gene match: 8. CDR1 SGHTA and CDR2 FQGNSA come from the germline V gene. The CDR3 has 14 residues. The CDR3 here is CASTPIAGGKTQYF. The DNA of the CDR3 is TGTGCCAGCACCCCCATAGCGGGGGGTAAGACCCAGTACTTC.

This chain uses TRBV11-3 with TRBJ2-1; TRBD1 aligns across 11 bases. The germline gives CDR1 SGHNT, CDR2 YENEEA. The CDR3 totals 16 residues. J was trimmed by 7 bases and V by 6 bases; bases with no gene match: 11. The CDR3 DNA is TGTGCCAGCAGGAAACTTCGGGACAGGGGGGATAATGAGCAGTTCTTC. Amino acid sequence: CASRKLRDRGDNEQFF.

V and J are TRBV6-5 and TRBJ1-2; weak D call: TRBD1 (5 bases). The CDR3 runs to 15 residues. Germline-derived CDR1 and CDR2 are MNHEY and SVGAGI. V lost 2 bases to trimming and J lost 0 bases, with 10 bases between them. CDR3 nucleotides: TGTGCCAGCAGTTACCCGACGGGGGCTAACTATGGCTACACCTTC. Translating it yields CASSYPTGANYGYTF.

This sequence joins TRBV28 and TRBJ1-5, with D tentatively TRBD1 (5 bases). Trimming shortened V by 3 bases and J by 6 bases, and 9 bases separated the two germline ends. There are 13 residues in the CDR3. Looked up from germline, CDR1 is MDHEN and CDR2 is SYDVKM. The CDR3, as DNA: TGTGCCAGCAGTTTGGGGCGGCCTCAGCCCCAGCATTTT. As protein: CASSLGRPQPQHF.

The V and J genes are TRBV27 and TRBJ2-7, with TRBD2 identical over 15 bases. Germline V gene data show CDR1 as MNHEY and CDR2 as SMNVEV (reference sequence). V gave up 4 bases and J gave up 10 bases; unmatched junction bases: 5. The CDR3 sequence is 14 residues long. The CDR3 is CASSSGLAGGLQYF. Written as DNA, the CDR3 is TGTGCCAGCAGTTCCGGACTAGCGGGGGGGTTACAGTACTTC.

In this sample, this clone turned up once. The V gene is TRBV12-3 or TRBV12-4, the J gene TRBJ2-3; D is undetermined. The CDR3 loop spans 11 amino acids. The germline V and J ends were trimmed by 3 bases and 8 bases, with 6 bases remaining between them. The CDR3 nucleotides are TGTGCCAGCAGTTTTTCGACTACGCAGTATTTT. Amino acids: CASSFSTTQYF.

The rearrangement links TRBV5-1 to TRBJ1-2; D might be TRBD1 (5 bases). Germline CDR1 and CDR2: SGHRS and YFSETQ. This CDR3 contains 15 residues. Trimming cost V 5 bases and J 2 bases, with 16 bases left between them. Here the CDR3 reads CASSISGEGNYGYTF. The CDR3 DNA follows: TGCGCCAGCAGTATCTCGGGGGAGGGAAACTATGGCTACACCTTC.

This clone was seen only once. V usage is TRBV9 and J usage is TRBJ2-7; D is possibly TRBD2 (6 bases). The V end was cut by 1 base, the J end by 9 bases, with 17 bases between. The CDR3 contains 14 residues. Germline CDR1 SGDLS, CDR2 YYNGEE. This chain's CDR3 is CASSVMEGWGGQYF. The CDR3 coding sequence is TGTGCCAGCAGCGTAATGGAGGGCTGGGGCGGGCAGTACTTC.

This chain joins TRBV9 and TRBJ1-1; 10 nucleotides agree with TRBD1. CDR3 length equals 17 residues. Germline CDR1 reads SGDLS; CDR2 reads YYNGEE. Unmatched junction bases numbered 13, after V lost 3 bases and J lost 5 bases. The CDR3 nucleotides read TGTGCCAGCAGCGCACATGCCGCGACAGGGGGCAATACTGAAGCTTTCTTT. This codes for CASSAHAATGGNTEAFF.

The V call is TRBV4-3, the J call TRBJ1-2; 10 bases match TRBD1. Losses at the gene ends were 2 bases for V and 5 bases for J; bases not matched to a gene: 5. CDR3 length: 15 amino acids. Germline CDR1 LGHNA, CDR2 YSLEER. CDR3 coding DNA: TGCGCCAGCAGCCAATCGACAGGGGGCGGATATGGCTACACCTTC. Amino acid sequence: CASSQSTGGGYGYTF.

This rearrangement joins TRBV6-2 or TRBV6-3 to TRBJ2-5; 11 bases line up with TRBD1. This CDR3 has 16 residues. The germline V gene has CDR1 MNHEY and CDR2 SVGEGT. The V segment lost 0 bases and the J segment 5 bases; nucleotides outside the gene matches: 5. The CDR3 sequence is CASSYSKWDRGETQYF. DNA of the CDR3: TGTGCCAGCAGTTACTCGAAGTGGGACAGGGGGGAGACCCAGTACTTC.

The V and J genes are TRBV5-8 and TRBJ1-4; D may be TRBD1 (5 bases). Germline CDR1 reads SGHTS; CDR2 reads YDEGEE. The V end was cut by 3 bases, the J end by 7 bases, with 16 bases between. The CDR3 covers 15 residues. In DNA form, the CDR3 reads TGTGCCAGCAGCTCCTCCCGGGGGATCGGTGAAAAACTGTTTTTT. It codes for CASSSSRGIGEKLFF.

V usage is TRBV5-4 and J usage is TRBJ2-7; 10 bases are shared with TRBD2. The CDR3 has 14 residues. Germline values: CDR1 SGHNT, CDR2 YYREEE (reference sequence). J lost 2 bases, V lost 5 bases, and 4 bases had no gene match. The CDR3 DNA reads TGTGCCAGCAGATTAAGCGGGGGGGCCTACGAGCAGTACTTC. Its protein is CASRLSGGAYEQYF.

The J gene is TRBJ1-4, the V gene TRBV7-9, with D possibly matching TRBD1 (6 bases). The CDR3 consists of 17 residues. From germline, CDR1 is SEHNR and CDR2 FQNEAQ (reference sequence). Deletions cut 5 bases from V and 2 bases from J, with 18 bases between. This chain's CDR3 is CASSHPPGAGTNEKLFF. DNA of the CDR3: TGTGCCAGCAGCCACCCCCCAGGGGCAGGCACTAATGAAAAACTGTTTTTT.